These 10 T cell receptor beta chains originate from one sample sequenced in a study of blood T cell repertoires in COVID-19. Sequenced by immunoSEQ multiplex PCR; TCRdb stores in-frame clones only, minus some. The sample yields 250,000 or so clones, around 89% seen once. Sequencing was carried out using peripheral blood. All receptors derive from a woman aged 40-49 years who had recovered from COVID-19.

The rearrangement uses TRBV6-2 or TRBV6-3 and TRBJ2-1; 9 bases align to TRBD2. The CDR3 covers 14 residues. J was trimmed by 6 bases and V by 6 bases; bases with no gene match: 6. Looked up from germline, CDR1 is MNHEY and CDR2 is SVGEGT. The CDR3 sequence is CASSRGTSTNEQFF. The CDR3 bases are TGTGCCAGCAGCCGAGGGACTAGCACCAATGAGCAGTTCTTC.

The chain recombines TRBV15 with TRBJ2-1; TRBD2 agrees at 10 bases. The germline V gene encodes CDR1 LNHNV and CDR2 YYDKDF (reference sequence). The CDR3 spans 15 residues. J was trimmed by 7 bases and V by 6 bases; bases with no gene match: 9. CDR3 loop: CATRGRAGGGNEQFF. The CDR3 DNA reads TGTGCCACCAGGGGAAGAGCGGGAGGGGGTAATGAGCAGTTCTTC.

The chain is built from TRBV5-4 and TRBJ2-7; TRBD2 matches at 10 bases. The CDR3 runs 14 residues. The germline gives CDR1 SGHNT, CDR2 YYREEE (reference sequence). Trimming removed 4 bases from V and 9 bases from J; junction bases left unmatched: 10. CDR3 coding DNA: TGTGCCAGCAGCCCAGCGGGAGGGCCTCTCGGGCAGTACTTC. Its translation is CASSPAGGPLGQYF.

The chain has TRBV5-1 and TRBJ2-5; 11 nucleotides line up with TRBD1. This CDR3 comprises 15 residues. The germline gives CDR1 SGHRS, CDR2 YFSETQ. The J segment lost 5 bases and the V segment lost 3 bases, leaving 6 bases of the junction unmatched. CDR3 protein: CASSWRTGGSETQYF. The CDR3 nucleotides read TGCGCCAGCAGCTGGAGGACAGGGGGCTCGGAGACCCAGTACTTC.

This CDR3 is CATGGMAGGNNEQFF. In DNA, the CDR3 is TGTGCCACCGGGGGTATGGCGGGAGGGAACAATGAGCAGTTCTTC. This chain links TRBV5-5 with TRBJ2-1, with TRBD2 matching over 9 bases. This CDR3 comprises 15 residues. The V gene end was trimmed by 9 bases and the J gene end by 5 bases; junction bases not matched to a gene: 12. Germline CDR1 is SGHKS and CDR2 is YYEKEE (reference sequence). The full variable domain, its missing parts supplied by reference TRBV5-5 and TRBJ2-1, is DAGVTQSPTHLIKTRGQQVTLRCSPISGHKSVSWYQQVLGQGPQFIFQYYEKEERGRGNFPDRFSARQFPNYSSELNVNALLLGDSALYLCATGGMAGGNNEQFFGPGTRLTVL.

V usage is TRBV4-3 and J usage is TRBJ1-2; TRBD1 matches 9 bases. Unmatched junction bases numbered 3, after V lost 4 bases and J lost 6 bases. The germline gives CDR1 LGHNA, CDR2 YSLEER. This CDR3 spans 13 amino acids. CDR3 coding DNA: TGCGCCAGCAGCCCACGGGACAGGGATGGCTACACCTTC. Its translation: CASSPRDRDGYTF.

This chain uses TRBV12-3 or TRBV12-4 with TRBJ1-3, with TRBD1 matching over 7 bases. V lost 6 bases and J lost 8; bases outside the gene matches: 7. The CDR3 covers 13 residues. CDR3 in amino acids: CASSPTGRYTIYF. The DNA of the CDR3 is TGTGCCAGCAGCCCGACAGGGAGGTACACCATATATTTT.

The chain couples TRBV5-1 to TRBJ1-4; D not resolved. V was cut by 3 bases and J by 0 bases, with 6 bases left in between. The CDR3 length is 14 residues. Germline assignment: CDR1 SGHRS and CDR2 YFSETQ. CDR3 bases: TGCGCCAGCAGCTGGTCGGCAACTAATGAAAAACTGTTTTTT. Protein product: CASSWSATNEKLFF.

This clone appeared once. The chain has TRBV5-1 and TRBJ1-1; 9 nucleotides line up with TRBD1. V was pared by 4 bases and J by 5 bases, with 6 bases of the junction left unmatched. The CDR3 length is 14 residues. The germline V gene has CDR1 SGHRS and CDR2 YFSETQ. CDR3 in DNA: TGCGCCAGCAGCATCCGGACAGGGGCTACTGAAGCTTTCTTT. This encodes CASSIRTGATEAFF.

J is TRBJ2-5 and V is TRBV11-1; 7 bases map to TRBD2. CDR1 is SGHAT, CDR2 FQDESV, per germline (reference sequence). There are 13 residues in the CDR3. With 5 bases clipped from V and 5 bases from J, the junction kept 5 bases outside the gene matches. DNA for the CDR3: TGTGCCAGCAGCCCCCCCGGGAGGGAGACCCAGTACTTC. This encodes CASSPPGRETQYF.